This entry describes one T cell receptor (beta chain). Sequencing used immunoSEQ multiplex PCR; TCRdb keeps in-frame clones, though not all of them. The sample yields about 120,000 clones, approximately 87% seen once. This CDR3 spans 18 amino acids. Germline CDR1 LGHDT, CDR2 YNNKEL (reference sequence). Trimming pared 1 base from V and 0 bases from J, leaving 16 bases between. The sample originates from a study of control samples from healthy donors and cancer patients. The clonotype was recovered from a man aged 30 to 39 in good health. Input material: blood. The rearrangement uses TRBV3-1 (or the pseudogene TRBV3-2) and TRBJ2-1, with a tentative D call TRBD2 (6 bases). CDR3: CASSQGYGGMVSYNEQFF. The CDR3 bases are TGTGCCAGCAGCCAAGGGTACGGGGGAATGGTCTCCTACAATGAGCAGTTCTTC.